A single sample gave rise to the 14 T cell receptor beta chains below, sequenced in a study of radiation and T cells in renal cell carcinoma. Time point in this sample: baseline pretreatment blood. Treatment specified: 15 Gy SBRT to primary tumor, nephrectomy 4 weeks later. Sequenced by immunoSEQ multiplex PCR; TCRdb stores in-frame clones only, minus some. The table records around 140,000 clones, over 80% of them present only once. Sequencing was performed on blood, taken from a patient whose treatment included radiotherapy and nephrectomy. The receptors here all came from a woman aged 50 to 60 with renal cell carcinoma.

This chain joins TRBV28 and TRBJ2-7, with 7 nucleotides matching TRBD1. Trimming took 6 bases from V and 2 from J; bases not matched to a gene: 7. CDR1 and CDR2 from the germline V gene are MDHEN and SYDVKM. The CDR3 runs 14 residues. In DNA, the CDR3 is TGTGCCAGCAGGACGGGACAGCGAACCTACGAGCAGTACTTC. This gives the protein CASRTGQRTYEQYF.

This chain uses TRBV10-1 with TRBJ2-7; 8 positions agree with TRBD2. V shed 0 bases and J 1 base; nucleotides not matched to a gene: 5. Germline assignment: CDR1 WNHNN and CDR2 SYGVQD (reference sequence). The CDR3 runs to 16 residues. The CDR3 DNA follows: TGCGCCAGCAGTGAGTCGGGGAGCGGGGGATCCTACGAGCAGTACTTC. Residues: CASSESGSGGSYEQYF.

The count of this clone is one. The V call is TRBV25-1, the J call TRBJ1-1; D may be TRBD1 (6 bases). V was pared by 6 bases and J by 6 bases, with 14 bases between. Germline V gene lookup returns CDR1 MGHDK and CDR2 SYGVNS. CDR3 size: 13 residues. DNA of the CDR3: TGTGCCAGCAGGCGGACAGTGAGGGCTGAAGCTTTCTTT. It translates to CASRRTVRAEAFF.

The J gene is TRBJ1-2, the V gene TRBV28, with TRBD1 as a possible D gene (6 bases). The germline CDR1 and CDR2 sequences are MDHEN and SYDVKM. The CDR3 length is 12 residues. Trimming shortened V by 3 bases and J by 10 bases, and 12 bases separated the two germline ends. In nucleotides, the CDR3 is TGTGCCAGCAGTTTGGACAGACTCGACTACACCTTC. This gives the protein CASSLDRLDYTF.

The V gene is TRBV2, the J gene TRBJ1-2, with a possible D match to TRBD1 (6 bases). Germline V gene sequence: CDR1 SNHLY, CDR2 FYNNEI. V lost 11 bases to trimming and J lost 2 bases, with 12 bases between them. This CDR3 has 12 amino acids. The CDR3, as DNA: TGTGCCGTACAGGGACGGAACTATGGCTACACCTTC. As protein: CAVQGRNYGYTF.

This clone was recorded once. The chain uses TRBV6-5 and TRBJ1-5; D is unclear. CDR3 length: 12 residues. The germline gives CDR1 MNHEY, CDR2 SVGAGI. The V end lost 4 bases, the J end lost 4 bases, and 5 bases lay between the germline ends. In nucleotides, the CDR3 is TGTGCCAGCAGTTCATTGAATCAGCCCCAGCATTTT. It specifies CASSSLNQPQHF.

This chain links TRBV18 with TRBJ1-5, with D unclear. Deletions cut 1 base from V and 2 bases from J, with 9 bases between. From germline, CDR1 is KGHSH and CDR2 LQKENI. The CDR3 is made up of 15 amino acids. CDR3 amino acids: CASSPRERGNQPQHF. CDR3 DNA: TGTGCCAGCTCACCACGGGAGAGGGGCAATCAGCCCCAGCATTTT.

The gene calls are TRBV29-1 and TRBJ1-1; a weak D match, TRBD1 (6 bases). The ends were cut back, 6 bases at V and 2 bases at J, with 13 bases in the middle. The CDR3 is 13 amino acids. Germline V gene lookup returns CDR1 SQVTM and CDR2 ANQGSEA. In DNA, the CDR3 is TGCAGCGTCCTCCGGACAGTTAACACTGAAGCTTTCTTT. It translates to CSVLRTVNTEAFF.

The chain recombines TRBV7-8 with TRBJ1-4, with D uncertain. V lost 5 bases to trimming and J lost 1 base, with 11 bases between them. The CDR3 consists of 15 residues. Germline CDR1 is SGHVS and CDR2 is FQNEAQ. In nucleotides, the CDR3 is TGTGCCAGCAGCCCAATCGGCGGAACTAATGAAAAACTGTTTTTT. Translating gives CASSPIGGTNEKLFF.

This clone has a handful of counts. The chain is built from TRBV10-3 and TRBJ2-5; D gene uncertain. V was shortened by 2 bases and J by 2 bases, with 6 bases between the two germline ends. The CDR3 loop spans 13 amino acids. Germline CDR1 and CDR2: ENHRY and SYGVKD. CDR3 loop: CAISERKQETQYF. In nucleotides, the CDR3 is TGTGCCATCAGTGAGAGGAAACAAGAGACCCAGTACTTC.

This chain uses TRBV9 with TRBJ2-7; D is unresolved. The V gene lost 3 bases and the J gene lost 4 bases, with 11 bases spanning the gap. The CDR3 loop spans 13 amino acids. Germline V gene data show CDR1 as SGDLS and CDR2 as YYNGEE. The CDR3 protein is CASSGRPAYEQYF. The CDR3 nucleotides read TGTGCCAGCAGCGGACGACCCGCTTACGAGCAGTACTTC. The full variable domain, with the rest looked up from reference TRBV9 and TRBJ2-7, is DSGVTQTPKHLITATGQRVTLRCSPRSGDLSVYWYQQSLDQGLQFLIQYYNGEERAKGNILERFSAQQFPDLHSELNLSSLELGDSALYFCASSGRPAYEQYFGPGTRLTVT.

The genes are TRBV9 and TRBJ2-3, with TRBD2 identical over 7 bases. Germline V gene data show CDR1 as SGDLS and CDR2 as YYNGEE. This CDR3 spans 16 amino acids. Trimming removed 1 base from V and 3 bases from J; junction bases left unmatched: 8. CDR3 DNA sequence: TGTGCCAGCAGCGTAATTGGCGGGAGATTGACAGATACGCAGTATTTT. Protein product: CASSVIGGRLTDTQYF.

The chain couples TRBV7-8 to TRBJ1-1, with D unclear. The length of the CDR3 is 14 residues. The germline CDR1 and CDR2 sequences are SGHVS and FQNEAQ. V dropped 4 bases and J dropped 0 bases, with 9 bases sitting between them. The CDR3 DNA reads as TGTGCCAGCAGCTACCAGGTCATGAACACTGAAGCTTTCTTT. The encoded protein is CASSYQVMNTEAFF.

The V and J genes are TRBV7-2 and TRBJ2-3; 10 nucleotides match TRBD2. The CDR3 runs to 18 residues. Germline CDR1 and CDR2: SGHTA and FQGNSA. J lost 3 bases, V lost 5 bases, and 14 bases had no gene match. The CDR3, as DNA: TGTGCCAGCAGCGGGGGAAGAAGCGGGAGGGCCCGGACAGATACGCAGTATTTT. Its translation: CASSGGRSGRARTDTQYF.